Below, one T cell receptor (beta chain) is given with its context. Its antigen is still unknown. This entry belongs to a study of T cell repertoires in cytomegalovirus infection. Across the whole study: Epitope selection comprised recently identified HLA-C-restricted CMV epitopes and well-studied HLA-B-restricted CMV epitopes. Public TCR beta signatures provided an indication of both CMV infection and a matching HLA type.

TCRdb recomputed calls from the reads with MiXCR, one row per CDR3 protein. The sample holds about 500,000 distinct CDR3 sequences, roughly 34% seen once. Germline CDR1 is SGHNT and CDR2 is YYREEE (reference sequence). Trimming took off 7 bases at V and 1 base at J, with 14 bases between the two ends. CDR3 length equals 14 residues. Study-wide results and caveats: The cumulative frequency of public TCR beta families identified carriers of CMV plus the relevant HLA. HLA-C-restricted, CMV-specific TCR beta clonotypes were dominant ex vivo.

The clonotype comes from a human donor in good health (CMV status not recorded). Some clones in this sample may be carry-over from other donors' samples. Sequenced material: cultured PBMCs, taken from culture after CMV antigen stimulation. The chain has TRBV5-4 and TRBJ1-1; D not certain. This chain's CDR3 is CASAPTGPNTEAFF. CDR3 bases: TGTGCCAGCGCTCCCACGGGTCCGAACACTGAAGCTTTCTTT.